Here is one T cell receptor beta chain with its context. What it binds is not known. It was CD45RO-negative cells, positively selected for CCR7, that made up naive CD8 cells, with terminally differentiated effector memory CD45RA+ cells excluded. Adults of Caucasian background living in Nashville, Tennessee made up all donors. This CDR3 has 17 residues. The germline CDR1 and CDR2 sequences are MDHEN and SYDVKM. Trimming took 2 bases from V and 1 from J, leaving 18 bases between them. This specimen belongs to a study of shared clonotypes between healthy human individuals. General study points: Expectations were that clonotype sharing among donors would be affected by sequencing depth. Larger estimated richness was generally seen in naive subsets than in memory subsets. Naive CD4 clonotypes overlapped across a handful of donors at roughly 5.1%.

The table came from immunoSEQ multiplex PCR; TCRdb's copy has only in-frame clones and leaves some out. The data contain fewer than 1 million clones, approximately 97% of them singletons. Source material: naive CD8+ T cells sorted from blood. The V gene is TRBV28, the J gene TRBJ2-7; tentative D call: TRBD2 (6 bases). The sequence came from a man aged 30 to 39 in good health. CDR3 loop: CASSLNSGRELSYEQYF. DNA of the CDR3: TGTGCCAGCAGTTTAAATAGTGGACGGGAGCTATCCTACGAGCAGTACTTC.